This T cell receptor beta chain was identified in a study of T-cell memory formation after mild COVID-19. Overall study: For the most part, TCR clusters were specific to one donor. Regarding the study as a whole: Chiefly within CM and EM were the contracting CD4+ clones; CD8+ ones were within EMRA. Pre-infection memory already had some responding clones, implying cross-reactive memory joined.

The V and J ends lost 6 bases and 7 bases respectively, with 15 bases between them. CDR3 length: 14 amino acids. Details on this clonotype: The antigen is unknown.

A 5'RACE reaction primed in the constant segment made cDNA libraries of TCR alpha and TCR beta, and these carried sample barcodes and UMIs. Each CDR3 protein gets one entry after TCRdb re-called the 5' RACE reads with MiXCR. This table has about 430,000 distinct CDR3 sequences, roughly 26% appearing once. The sample comprised PBMCs or a T cell subset sorted from them (not recorded which). This chain connects TRBV12-3 or TRBV12-4 to TRBJ1-4, with D unresolved. The clonotype originates from an adult woman who had mild COVID-19 (a few samples of this study predate the infection). Cell type and time point are not known. The CDR3 nucleotides read TGTGCCAGCAGCCCCGGGATAGCCGCTGAAAAACTGTTTTTT. It encodes CASSPGIAAEKLFF.